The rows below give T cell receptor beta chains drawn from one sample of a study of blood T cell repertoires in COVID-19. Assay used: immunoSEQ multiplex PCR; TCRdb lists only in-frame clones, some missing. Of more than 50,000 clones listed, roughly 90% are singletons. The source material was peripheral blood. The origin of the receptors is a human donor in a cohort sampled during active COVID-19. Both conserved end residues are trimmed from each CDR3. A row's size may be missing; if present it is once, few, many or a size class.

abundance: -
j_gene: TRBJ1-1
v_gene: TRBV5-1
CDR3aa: ASSLFGQSGTEAF

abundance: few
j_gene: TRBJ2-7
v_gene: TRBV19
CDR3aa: ASSATGGSYEQY

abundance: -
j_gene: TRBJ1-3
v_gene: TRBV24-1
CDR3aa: ATSGSNGTPVSGNTIY

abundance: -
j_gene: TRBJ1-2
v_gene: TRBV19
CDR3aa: ASSTGQGYGYT

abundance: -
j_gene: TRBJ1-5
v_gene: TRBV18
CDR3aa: ASSPSGDQPQH

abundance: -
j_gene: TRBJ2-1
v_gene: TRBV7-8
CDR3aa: ASSSRYLAGGRNEQF

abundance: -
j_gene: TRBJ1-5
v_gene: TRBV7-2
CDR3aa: ASSVDRGRGQPQH

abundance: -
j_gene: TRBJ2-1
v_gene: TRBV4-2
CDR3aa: ASSQDYDWNEQF

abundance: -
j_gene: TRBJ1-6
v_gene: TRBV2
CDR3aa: ASTGVNYNSPLH

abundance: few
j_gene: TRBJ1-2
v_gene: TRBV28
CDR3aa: ASRGITNYGYT

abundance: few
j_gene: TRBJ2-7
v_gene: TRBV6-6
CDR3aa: ASQEGDSYEQY

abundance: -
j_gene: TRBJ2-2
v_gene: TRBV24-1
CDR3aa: ATSESTGTYTGELF

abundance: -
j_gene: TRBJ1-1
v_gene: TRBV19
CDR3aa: ASSIKGGTVMNTEAF

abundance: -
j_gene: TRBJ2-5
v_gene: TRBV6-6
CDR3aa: ASSYSWLVGEETQY

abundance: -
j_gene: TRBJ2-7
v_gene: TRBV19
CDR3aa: ASSSGQGYEQY

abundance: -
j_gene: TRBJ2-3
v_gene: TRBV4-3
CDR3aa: ASSQDGPLGLHTQY

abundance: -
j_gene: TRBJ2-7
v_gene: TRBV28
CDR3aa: ASSSLSGSSGSYEQY

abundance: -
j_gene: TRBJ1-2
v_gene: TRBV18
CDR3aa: ASSPSGTGAYGYT

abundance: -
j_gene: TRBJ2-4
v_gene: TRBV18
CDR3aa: ASSPSSPLAKNIQY

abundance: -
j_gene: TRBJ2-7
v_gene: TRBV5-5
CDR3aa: ASSLMGAYEQY

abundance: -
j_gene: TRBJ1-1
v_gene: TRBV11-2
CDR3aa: ASSLAHRSSGDTEAF

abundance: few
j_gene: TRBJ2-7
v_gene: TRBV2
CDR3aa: ANSGQTAHEQY

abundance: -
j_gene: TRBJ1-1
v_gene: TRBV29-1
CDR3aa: SVHTNTEAF

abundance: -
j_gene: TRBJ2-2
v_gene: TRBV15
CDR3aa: ATRPGLAGTGELF

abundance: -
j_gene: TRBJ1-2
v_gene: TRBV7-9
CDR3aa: ASTLAGPSYGYT

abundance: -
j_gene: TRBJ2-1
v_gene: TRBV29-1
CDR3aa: SVEGLADGNEQF

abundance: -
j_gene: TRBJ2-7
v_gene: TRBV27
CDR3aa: ASSLSSPGQAYEQY